This TCR beta chain was sequenced for a study of OX40 agonist ivuxolimab in advanced cancers. General notes on the study: The costimulatory receptor OX40 (CD134) was targeted by ivuxolimab, a fully human IgG2 agonistic monoclonal antibody. Intravenous ivuxolimab was administered to patients every 2 weeks at six dose levels: 0.01, 0.1, 0.3, 1.5, 3 and 10 mg/kg. Of the 50 or so patients in dose escalation, about 20 had hepatocellular carcinoma, around 15 had melanoma, 9 had renal cell carcinoma and 9 had head and neck cancer. In the dose-escalation cohort, approximately 80% of patients were male, and the mean age was roughly 60 years with a range of roughly 20 to 85. Prior anti-PD-1, anti-PD-L1 or anti-CTLA-4 therapy was permitted, and checkpoint inhibitors had been received by roughly 40% of dose-escalation patients. Partial responses occurred in three dose-escalation patients, of whom one had hepatocellular carcinoma and two had cutaneous melanoma. The purpose of peripheral TCRbeta sequencing was to test whether ivuxolimab changed TCR sequence diversity and led to clonal T-cell expansion. The paper describes the monotherapy dose-escalation part (N of about 52 patients) of the phase I trial of ivuxolimab. Results and caveats for the whole study, not just this receptor: In the 0.1-3.0 mg/kg groups, partial responders were among the patients with the lowest normalized peripheral clonal expansion, particularly in CD8+ T cells. On average, CD8+ T cells showed more expanded clones than CD4+ T cells after ivuxolimab. Low levels of normalized T-cell clonal expansion were also seen in some nonresponding patients. At doses of 0.1 to 3.0 mg/kg, clonal expansion of both CD4+ and CD8+ blood T cells was observed from baseline to week 6. The antigen specificity of the peripheral T cells that underwent clonal expansion was not determined.

To sequence the TCRbeta CDR3 region, genomic DNA was isolated from the sorted cells. The immunoSEQ Assay was used to sequence the TCRbeta CDR3 regions. What TCRdb holds here is the immuneACCESS table cut down to in-frame rearrangements. Part of the clones is not present; checked against another copy, under half of the missing clones reflect an unresolved V gene, and the others are unexplained. The sample table contains about 70,000 clones; only one count was recorded for around 87% of them. The top ten hold roughly 2.5% of the sample. V is trimmed back by 6 bases and J by 0 bases, and the junction contains 7 bases that no gene match accounts for. The CDR3 runs 16 residues from the cysteine to the phenylalanine. Here the CDR3 DNA is all that survives: 48 bases in frame from base 1. CDR1 MDHEN and CDR2 SYDVKM are derived from the germline V gene. Patients with autoimmune disease history or receiving systemic immunosuppression were excluded from the trial. Peripheral blood for TCR sequencing was collected from all dose cohorts at baseline, on cycle 4 day 1, and on cycle 7 day 1. Samples were obtained from an open-label, multicenter, first-in-human phase I dose-escalation trial of ivuxolimab. The trial enrolled adults with locally advanced or metastatic head and neck squamous cell, hepatocellular, melanoma or renal cell carcinoma. Before TCR sequencing, CD4+ and CD8+ T cells were separately sorted from peripheral blood.

Details on this clone: Its antigen is currently not known. Nothing much larger sits one base from this clone, and base qualities are not available.

This specimen was CD4+ or CD8+ T cells sorted from blood, taken in a trial of the OX40 agonist ivuxolimab. The V gene is TRBV28 and the J gene is TRBJ1-5; 8 junctional bases match TRBD1. This receptor was identified in an adult with an advanced solid tumor such as melanoma, head and neck, liver or kidney cancer. The CDR3 amino acid sequence is: CASRARTGYSNQPQHF. The bases are TGTGCCAGCAGGGCCCGGACAGGGTATAGCAATCAGCCCCAGCATTTT.